The 7 T cell receptor beta chains in this list originate from one sample, sequenced in a study of T cell responses to AZD1222 COVID-19 vaccine. The protocol was immunoSEQ multiplex PCR, while the TCRdb copy is restricted to in-frame clones and leaves out a portion. The sample lists 88,000 or so clones; under 90% were seen once. The material sequenced was peripheral blood, taken on day 0 of AZD1222 vaccination. The receptor set was obtained from an adult in good health.

The V call is TRBV6-2 or TRBV6-3, the J call TRBJ1-1; D might be TRBD1 (5 bases). CDR1 and CDR2 from the germline V gene are MNHEY and SVGEGT. The CDR3 is 12 residues long. The V gene lost 6 bases and the J gene lost 1 base, with 6 bases spanning the gap. The CDR3 coding sequence is TGTGCCAGCAGCAGGGAGAACACTGAAGCTTTCTTT. Translation: CASSRENTEAFF.

The J gene is TRBJ1-1, the V gene TRBV11-3; weak D call: TRBD1 (5 bases). The CDR3 sequence is 13 residues long. Germline lookup yields CDR1 SGHNT and CDR2 YENEEA. Trimming shortened V by 5 bases and J by 5 bases, and 12 bases separated the two germline ends. CDR3 nucleotide sequence: TGTGCCAGCAGCCAGGGAGGGAATACTGAAGCTTTCTTT. Amino acid sequence: CASSQGGNTEAFF. The full variable domain, completed using reference TRBV11-3 and TRBJ1-1, is EAGVVQSPRYKIIEKKQPVAFWCNPISGHNTLYWYLQNLGQGPELLIRYENEEAVDDSQLPKDRFSAERLKGVDSTLKIQPAELGDSAVYLCASSQGGNTEAFFGQGTRLTVV.

The chain recombines TRBV6-2 or TRBV6-3 with TRBJ1-2; no definite D call. This CDR3 is built from 11 residues. Looked up from germline, CDR1 is MNHEY and CDR2 is SVGEGT. The V gene lost 3 bases and the J gene lost 8 bases, with 7 bases spanning the gap. CDR3 in DNA: TGTGCCAGCAGTTATACTCTCGGCTACACCTTC. Protein sequence: CASSYTLGYTF.

Regarding this clone: Relative to the germline gene, one junction end is altered; a read error may explain this. The chain couples TRBV7-7 to TRBJ2-1, with 13 bases matching TRBD2. The V gene's germline CDR1 is SSHAT and CDR2 FNYEAQ (reference sequence). This CDR3 region has 15 residues. In nucleotides, the CDR3 is TGTGCTAGCAGCCCGGGACTAGCGGGACACAATGAGCAGTTCTTC. Its translation: CASSPGLAGHNEQFF.

This chain connects TRBV5-1 to TRBJ1-1, with TRBD1 matching over 9 bases. Per germline, CDR1 SGHRS and CDR2 YFSETQ. Trimming removed 2 bases from V and 4 bases from J; junction bases left unmatched: 6. The CDR3 loop spans 15 amino acids. The CDR3 region is CASSFYGQGTTEAFF. DNA of the CDR3: TGCGCCAGCAGCTTCTACGGACAGGGGACCACTGAAGCTTTCTTT.

J is TRBJ2-7 and V is TRBV5-8; no definite D call. CDR1 SGHTS and CDR2 YDEGEE come from the germline V gene. The CDR3 extends over 12 amino acids. V lost 2 bases and J 6 bases, leaving 9 bases between the germline ends. CDR3 coding DNA: TGTGCCAGCAGCTTTGGCGTTCTCGAGCAGTACTTC. Amino acid sequence: CASSFGVLEQYF. Looking up the rest from reference TRBV5-8 and TRBJ2-7 gives the full variable domain: EAGVTQSPTHLIKTRGQQATLRCSPISGHTSVYWYQQALGLGLQFLLWYDEGEERNRGNFPPRFSGRQFPNYSSELNVNALELEDSALYLCASSFGVLEQYFGPGTRLTVT.

The chain has TRBV7-8 and TRBJ2-2, with D hard to call. Germline CDR1 reads SGHVS; CDR2 reads FQNEAQ. The length of the CDR3 is 16 residues. Trimming stripped 2 bases from V and 4 bases from J, with 14 bases between. CDR3 coding DNA: TGTGCCAGCAGCTTATATTCCGGAGACGGCACCGGGGAGCTGTTTTTT. Translated: CASSLYSGDGTGELFF.